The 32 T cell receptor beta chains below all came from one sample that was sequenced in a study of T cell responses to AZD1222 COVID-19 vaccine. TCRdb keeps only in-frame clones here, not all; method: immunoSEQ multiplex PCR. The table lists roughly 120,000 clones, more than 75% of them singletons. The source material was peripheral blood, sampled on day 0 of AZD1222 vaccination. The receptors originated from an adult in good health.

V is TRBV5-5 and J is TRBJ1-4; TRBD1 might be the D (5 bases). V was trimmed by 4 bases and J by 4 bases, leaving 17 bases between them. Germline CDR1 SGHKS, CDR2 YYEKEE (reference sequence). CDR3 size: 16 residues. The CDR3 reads CASSDTPGPRNEKLFF. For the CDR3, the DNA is TGTGCCAGCAGCGATACTCCGGGACCGCGTAATGAAAAACTGTTTTTT. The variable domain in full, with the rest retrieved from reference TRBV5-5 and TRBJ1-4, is DAGVTQSPTHLIKTRGQQVTLRCSPISGHKSVSWYQQVLGQGPQFIFQYYEKEERGRGNFPDRFSARQFPNYSSELNVNALLLGDSALYLCASSDTPGPRNEKLFFGSGTQLSVL.

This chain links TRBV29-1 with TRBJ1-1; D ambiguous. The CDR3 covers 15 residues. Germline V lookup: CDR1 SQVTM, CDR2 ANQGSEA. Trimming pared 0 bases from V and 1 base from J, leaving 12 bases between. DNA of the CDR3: TGCAGCGTTGAAGAGGTAGTGGAGACGAACACTGAAGCTTTCTTT. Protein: CSVEEVVETNTEAFF.

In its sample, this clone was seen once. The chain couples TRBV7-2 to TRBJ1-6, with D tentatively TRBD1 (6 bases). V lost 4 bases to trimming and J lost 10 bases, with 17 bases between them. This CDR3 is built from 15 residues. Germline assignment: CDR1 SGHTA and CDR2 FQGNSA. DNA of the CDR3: TGTGCCAGCAGCTCCCAACAGGGTTCCGCGTCACCCCTCCACTTT. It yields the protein CASSSQQGSASPLHF.

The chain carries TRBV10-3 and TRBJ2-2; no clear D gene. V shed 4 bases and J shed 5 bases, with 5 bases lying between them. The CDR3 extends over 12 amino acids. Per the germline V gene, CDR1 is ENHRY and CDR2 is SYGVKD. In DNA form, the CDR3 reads TGTGCCATCAGTGGGAGAACCGGGGAGCTGTTTTTT. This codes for CAISGRTGELFF.

Written as DNA, the CDR3 is TGTGCCAGCAGTTTAGGCAGTAATGAAAAACTGTTTTTT. Translating it yields CASSLGSNEKLFF. This chain uses TRBV12-3 or TRBV12-4 with TRBJ1-4; D ambiguous. This CDR3 is built from 13 residues. The V end lost 1 base, the J end lost 4 bases, and 4 bases lay between the germline ends.

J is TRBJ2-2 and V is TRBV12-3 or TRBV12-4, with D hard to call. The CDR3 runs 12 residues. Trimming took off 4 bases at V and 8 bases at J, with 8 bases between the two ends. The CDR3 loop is CASSSYQGELFF. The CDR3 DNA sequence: TGTGCCAGCAGTTCATATCAGGGGGAGCTGTTTTTT.

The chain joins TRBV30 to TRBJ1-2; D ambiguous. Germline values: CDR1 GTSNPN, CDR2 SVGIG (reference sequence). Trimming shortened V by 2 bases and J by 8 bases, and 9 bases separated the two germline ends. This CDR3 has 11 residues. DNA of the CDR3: TGTGCCTGGAGTCGACCCGGAGGCTACACCTTC. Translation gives CAWSRPGGYTF. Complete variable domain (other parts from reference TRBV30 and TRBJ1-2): SQTIHQWPATLVQPVGSPLSLECTVEGTSNPNLYWYRQAAGRGLQLLFYSVGIGQISSEVPQNLSASRPQDRQFILSSKKLLLSDSGFYLCAWSRPGGYTFGSGTRLTVV.

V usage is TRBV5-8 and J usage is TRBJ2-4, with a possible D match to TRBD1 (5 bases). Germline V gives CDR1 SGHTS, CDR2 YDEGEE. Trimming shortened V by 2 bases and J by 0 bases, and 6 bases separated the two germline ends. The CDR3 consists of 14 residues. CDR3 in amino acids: CASSLRGAKNIQYF. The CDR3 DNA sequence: TGTGCCAGCAGCTTAAGGGGAGCCAAAAACATTCAGTACTTC.

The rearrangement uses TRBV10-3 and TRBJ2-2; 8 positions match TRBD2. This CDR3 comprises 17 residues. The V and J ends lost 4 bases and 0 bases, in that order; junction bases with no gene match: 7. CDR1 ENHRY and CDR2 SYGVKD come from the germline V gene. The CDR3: CAISALGGRTNTGELFF. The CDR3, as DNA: TGTGCCATCAGTGCCCTTGGCGGGAGGACGAACACCGGGGAGCTGTTTTTT.

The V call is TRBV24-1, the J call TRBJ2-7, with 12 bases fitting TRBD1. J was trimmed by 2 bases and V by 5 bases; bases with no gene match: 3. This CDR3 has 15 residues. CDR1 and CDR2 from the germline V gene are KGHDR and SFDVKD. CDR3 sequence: CATSGGQGATYEQYF. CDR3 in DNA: TGTGCCACCAGTGGGGGACAGGGGGCCACCTACGAGCAGTACTTC.

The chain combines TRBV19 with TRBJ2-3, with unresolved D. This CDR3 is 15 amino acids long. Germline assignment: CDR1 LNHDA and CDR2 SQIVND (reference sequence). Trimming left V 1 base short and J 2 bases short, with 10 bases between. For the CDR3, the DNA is TGTGCCAGTAGTATAGGCAACGCCCCCACAGATACGCAGTATTTT. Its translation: CASSIGNAPTDTQYF.

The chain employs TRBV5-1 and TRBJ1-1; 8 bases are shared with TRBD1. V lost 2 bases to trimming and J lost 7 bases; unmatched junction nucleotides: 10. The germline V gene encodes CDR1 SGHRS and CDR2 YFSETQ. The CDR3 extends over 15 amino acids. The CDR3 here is CASSLHRGGTNEAFF. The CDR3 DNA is TGCGCCAGCAGCTTACACAGGGGGGGAACGAATGAAGCTTTCTTT. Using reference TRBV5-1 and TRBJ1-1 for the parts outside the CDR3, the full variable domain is KAGVTQTPRYLIKTRGQQVTLSCSPISGHRSVSWYQQTPGQGLQFLFEYFSETQRNKGNFPGRFSGRQFSNSRSEMNVSTLELGDSALYLCASSLHRGGTNEAFFGQGTRLTVV.

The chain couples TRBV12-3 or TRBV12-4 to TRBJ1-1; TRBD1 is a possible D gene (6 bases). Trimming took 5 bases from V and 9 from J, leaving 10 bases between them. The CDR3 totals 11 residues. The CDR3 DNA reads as TGTGCCAGCAGTCCAGGACAGAAAGCTTTCTTT. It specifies CASSPGQKAFF.

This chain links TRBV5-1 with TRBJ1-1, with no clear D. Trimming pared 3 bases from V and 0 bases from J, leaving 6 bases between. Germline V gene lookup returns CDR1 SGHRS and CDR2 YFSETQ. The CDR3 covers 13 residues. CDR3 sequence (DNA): TGCGCCAGCAGCTCCCTCCTGAACACTGAAGCTTTCTTT. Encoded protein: CASSSLLNTEAFF. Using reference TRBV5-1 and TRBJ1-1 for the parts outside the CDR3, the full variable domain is KAGVTQTPRYLIKTRGQQVTLSCSPISGHRSVSWYQQTPGQGLQFLFEYFSETQRNKGNFPGRFSGRQFSNSRSEMNVSTLELGDSALYLCASSSLLNTEAFFGQGTRLTVV.

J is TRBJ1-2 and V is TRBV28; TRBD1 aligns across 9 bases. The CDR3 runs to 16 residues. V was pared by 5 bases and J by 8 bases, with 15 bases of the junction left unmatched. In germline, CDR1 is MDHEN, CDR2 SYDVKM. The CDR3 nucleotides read TGTGCCAGCAGTCAGGAAGGATGGGACAGGGCGGGAGGCTACACCTTC. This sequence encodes CASSQEGWDRAGGYTF.

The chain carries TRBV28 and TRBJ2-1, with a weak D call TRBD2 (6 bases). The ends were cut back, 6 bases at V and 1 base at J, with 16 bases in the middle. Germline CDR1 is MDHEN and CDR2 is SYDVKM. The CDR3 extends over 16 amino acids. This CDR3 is CASSLTGEWSYNEQFF. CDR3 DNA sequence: TGTGCCAGCAGCTTGACGGGAGAGTGGTCCTACAATGAGCAGTTCTTC. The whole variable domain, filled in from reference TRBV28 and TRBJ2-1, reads DVKVTQSSRYLVKRTGEKVFLECVQDMDHENMFWYRQDPGLGLRLIYFSYDVKMKEKGDIPEGYSVSREKKERFSLILESASTNQTSMYLCASSLTGEWSYNEQFFGPGTRLTVL.

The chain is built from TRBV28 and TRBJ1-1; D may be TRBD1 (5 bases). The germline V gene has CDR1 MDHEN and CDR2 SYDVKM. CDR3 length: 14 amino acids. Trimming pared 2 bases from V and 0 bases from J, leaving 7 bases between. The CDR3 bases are TGTGCCAGCAGTTTAGGGGGAATGAACACTGAAGCTTTCTTT. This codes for CASSLGGMNTEAFF.

DNA of the CDR3: TGCAGCGGCGGGACAGGGGGTTCAGAGACTCACGAGCAGTACTTC. Protein sequence: CSGGTGGSETHEQYF. The rearrangement uses TRBV29-1 and TRBJ2-7, with 11 bases aligning to TRBD1. The CDR3 loop spans 15 amino acids. Germline lookup yields CDR1 SQVTM and CDR2 ANQGSEA. V was pared by 7 bases and J by 5 bases, with 13 bases of the junction left unmatched.

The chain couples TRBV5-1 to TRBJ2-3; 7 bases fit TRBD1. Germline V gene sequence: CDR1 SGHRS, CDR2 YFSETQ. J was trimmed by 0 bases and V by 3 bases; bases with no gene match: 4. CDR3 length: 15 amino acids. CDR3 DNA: TGCGCCAGCAGCTCCAACAGGGGAAGCACAGATACGCAGTATTTT. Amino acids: CASSSNRGSTDTQYF.

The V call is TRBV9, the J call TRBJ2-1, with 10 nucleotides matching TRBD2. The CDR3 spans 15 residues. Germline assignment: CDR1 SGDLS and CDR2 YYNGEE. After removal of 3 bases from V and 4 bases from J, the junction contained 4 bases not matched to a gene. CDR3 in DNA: TGTGCCAGCAGCGCCGGACTAGCGGTATACAATGAGCAGTTCTTC. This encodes CASSAGLAVYNEQFF.

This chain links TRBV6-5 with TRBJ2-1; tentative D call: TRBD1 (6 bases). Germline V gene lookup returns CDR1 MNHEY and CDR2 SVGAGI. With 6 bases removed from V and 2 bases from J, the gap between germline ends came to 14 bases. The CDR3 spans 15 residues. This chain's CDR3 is CASRTATGPYNEQFF. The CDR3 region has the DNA TGTGCCAGCAGAACGGCGACAGGACCCTACAATGAGCAGTTCTTC.

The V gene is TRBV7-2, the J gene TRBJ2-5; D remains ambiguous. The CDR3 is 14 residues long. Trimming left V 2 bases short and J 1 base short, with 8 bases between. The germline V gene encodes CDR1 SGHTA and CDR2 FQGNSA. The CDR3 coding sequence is TGTGCCAGCAGCTTAAGTGCATTCCAAGAGACCCAGTACTTC. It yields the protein CASSLSAFQETQYF.

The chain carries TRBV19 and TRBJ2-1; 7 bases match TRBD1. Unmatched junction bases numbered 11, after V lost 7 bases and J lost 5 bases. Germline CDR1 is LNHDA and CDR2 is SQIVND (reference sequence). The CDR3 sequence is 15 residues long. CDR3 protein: CASISGTAPNNEQFF. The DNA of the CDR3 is TGTGCCAGTATCTCCGGGACAGCCCCTAACAATGAGCAGTTCTTC.

The CDR3 nucleotides are TGTGCCAGCAGCTTAGGGACGGATAATCAGCCCCAGCATTTT. As protein: CASSLGTDNQPQHF. This chain links TRBV11-2 with TRBJ1-5; no clear D. The CDR3 is 14 amino acids. Germline lookup yields CDR1 SGHAT and CDR2 FQNNGV. The V gene lost 1 base and the J gene lost 4 bases, with 8 bases spanning the gap.

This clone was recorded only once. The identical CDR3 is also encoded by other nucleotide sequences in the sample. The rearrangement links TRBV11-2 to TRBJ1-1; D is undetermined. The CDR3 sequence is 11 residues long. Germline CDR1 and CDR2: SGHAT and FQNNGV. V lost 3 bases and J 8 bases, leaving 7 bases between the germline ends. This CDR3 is CASSLGREAFF. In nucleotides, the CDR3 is TGTGCCAGCAGCTTGGGTAGGGAAGCTTTCTTT.

CDR3 sequence (DNA): TGTGCCAGCAGTTTATGGGGGAGCACTGAAGCTTTCTTT. This translates into CASSLWGSTEAFF. This rearrangement joins TRBV12-3 or TRBV12-4 to TRBJ1-1, with D perhaps matching TRBD1 (5 bases). The CDR3 has 13 residues. The V end was cut by 2 bases, the J end by 4 bases, with 8 bases between.

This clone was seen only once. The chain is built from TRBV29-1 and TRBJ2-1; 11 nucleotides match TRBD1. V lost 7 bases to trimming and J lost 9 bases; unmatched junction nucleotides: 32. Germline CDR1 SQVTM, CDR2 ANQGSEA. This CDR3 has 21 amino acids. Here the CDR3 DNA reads TGCAGCGCCCGAAGGGGACAGGGGGTACCTAGGATAGCGGGGGCCCCAGGTGAGCAGTTCTTC. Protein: CSARRGQGVPRIAGAPGEQFF.

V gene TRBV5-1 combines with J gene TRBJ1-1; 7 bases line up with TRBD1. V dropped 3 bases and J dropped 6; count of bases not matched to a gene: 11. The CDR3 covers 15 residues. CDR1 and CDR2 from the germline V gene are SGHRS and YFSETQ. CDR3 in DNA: TGCGCCAGCAGCTCTATAGACAGGGTAGCATCTGAAGCTTTCTTT. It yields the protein CASSSIDRVASEAFF.

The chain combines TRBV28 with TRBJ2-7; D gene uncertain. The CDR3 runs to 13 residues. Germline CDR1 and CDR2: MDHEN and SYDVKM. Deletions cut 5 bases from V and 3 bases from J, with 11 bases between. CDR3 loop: CASSPWRLYEQYF. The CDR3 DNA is TGTGCCAGCAGTCCCTGGCGACTCTACGAGCAGTACTTC. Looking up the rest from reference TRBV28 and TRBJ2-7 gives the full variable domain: DVKVTQSSRYLVKRTGEKVFLECVQDMDHENMFWYRQDPGLGLRLIYFSYDVKMKEKGDIPEGYSVSREKKERFSLILESASTNQTSMYLCASSPWRLYEQYFGPGTRLTVT.

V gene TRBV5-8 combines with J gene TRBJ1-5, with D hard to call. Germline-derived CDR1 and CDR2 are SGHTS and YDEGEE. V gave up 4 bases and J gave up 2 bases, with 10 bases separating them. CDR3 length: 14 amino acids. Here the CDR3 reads CASSARRRNQPQHF. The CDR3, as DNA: TGTGCCAGCAGCGCAAGGAGGCGCAATCAGCCCCAGCATTTT.

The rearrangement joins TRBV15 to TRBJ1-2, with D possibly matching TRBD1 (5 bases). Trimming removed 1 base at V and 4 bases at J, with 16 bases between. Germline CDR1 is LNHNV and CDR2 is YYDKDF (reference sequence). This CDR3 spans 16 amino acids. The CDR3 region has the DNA TGTGCCACCAGCAGAGGGCCTGGGACCGCCGCCTATGGCTACACCTTC. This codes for CATSRGPGTAAYGYTF.

The CDR3 DNA follows: TGTGCCAGTAGTATAGGCACTAGCGGGGCTGGAGATACGCAGTATTTT. This gives the protein CASSIGTSGAGDTQYF. The chain is built from TRBV19 and TRBJ2-3, with 10 bases fitting TRBD2. This CDR3 contains 16 residues. V gave up 1 base and J gave up 5 bases; unmatched junction bases: 6. Germline V gene sequence: CDR1 LNHDA, CDR2 SQIVND (reference sequence).